The 31 T cell receptor beta chains listed next were all sequenced from one sample in a study of post-analysis software for immune sequencing data. Study-level results: Roughly 5 TRBV segments, TRBV5-6, TRBV5-1 and TRBV20-1 among them, were found more frequent in patients than controls.

TCR beta libraries were prepared from cDNA with unique molecular identifiers. TCRdb reprocessed the PCR reads via MiXCR and lists one record per CDR3 protein. The data show approximately 350,000 distinct CDR3 sequences, with roughly 30% seen just once and roughly an eighth held by the top ten. Their cognate antigens are unknown. Sequenced material: blood. The receptors stem from a girl aged 5-17 years with multiple sclerosis.

The V call is TRBV5-1, the J call TRBJ2-3; D is perhaps TRBD1 (5 bases). This CDR3 is built from 16 residues. V lost 5 bases and J lost 1, with 17 bases in between. CDR1 and CDR2 (germline): SGHRS, YFSETQ. Here the CDR3 reads CASSNGAGSGTDTQYF. CDR3 nucleotide sequence: TGCGCCAGCAGTAATGGGGCAGGGTCTGGCACAGATACGCAGTATTTT.

The chain is built from TRBV7-9 and TRBJ1-1, with D possibly matching TRBD1 (5 bases). This CDR3 has 13 amino acids. V gave up 11 bases and J gave up 1 base, with 14 bases separating them. CDR1 is SEHNR, CDR2 FQNEAQ, per germline (reference sequence). The CDR3 sequence is CAWGGGSNTEAFF. The CDR3 bases are TGTGCCTGGGGCGGCGGTTCGAACACTGAAGCTTTCTTT.

This chain uses TRBV20-1 with TRBJ2-7; D perhaps matches TRBD1 (5 bases). V lost 4 bases and J lost 4, with 11 bases in between. The CDR3 contains 12 residues. Germline CDR1 is DFQATT and CDR2 is SNEGSKA (reference sequence). In DNA, the CDR3 is TGCAGTGCTAAACAAGGGGAATACGAGCAGTACTTC. This encodes CSAKQGEYEQYF.

The chain uses TRBV7-9 and TRBJ1-2; 7 nucleotides align to TRBD1. The CDR3 covers 13 residues. Germline trimming cut 3 bases from V and 11 bases from J; bases unmatched to any gene: 9. Germline CDR1 reads SEHNR; CDR2 reads FQNEAQ (reference sequence). The DNA for the CDR3 is TGTGCCAGCAGCTTGGACTCGGGACAGAAATACACCTTC. Translating it yields CASSLDSGQKYTF.

The V gene is TRBV24-1, the J gene TRBJ1-1, with D perhaps matching TRBD1 (6 bases). CDR1 and CDR2 from the germline V gene are KGHDR and SFDVKD. The CDR3 length is 17 residues. The germline V and J ends were trimmed by 4 bases and 1 base, with 18 bases remaining between them. CDR3: CATSEIRRQVRNTEAFF. The CDR3 DNA is TGTGCCACCAGTGAAATTCGTCGACAGGTTCGGAACACTGAAGCTTTCTTT.

This clonotype has only a few counts. The rearrangement joins TRBV6-5 to TRBJ2-3; 9 nucleotides agree with TRBD2. CDR1 is MNHEY, CDR2 SVGAGI, per germline. V was clipped by 2 bases and J by 6 bases; unmatched bases: 3. This CDR3 is built from 14 residues. The CDR3 nucleotides read TGTGCCAGCAGTTACGCGGGGGGGTCCGATACGCAGTATTTT. It encodes CASSYAGGSDTQYF.

This chain joins TRBV7-2 and TRBJ2-7; 15 bases map to TRBD2. V shed 5 bases, J shed 3 bases, and the junction held 11 bases outside the gene matches. The CDR3 runs to 18 residues. CDR1 SGHTA and CDR2 FQGNSA come from the germline V gene. In nucleotides, the CDR3 is TGTGCCAGCAGCCCAGAGCCCGGGACTAGCGGGGGGTACTACGAGCAGTACTTC. As protein: CASSPEPGTSGGYYEQYF.

This clonotype was detected ten times or more. V is TRBV12-3 or TRBV12-4 and J is TRBJ1-2; D is uncertain. The CDR3 loop spans 11 amino acids. The V end lost 2 bases, the J end lost 7 bases, and 5 bases lay between the germline ends. CDR3 in amino acids: CASSLNGGYTF. The DNA for the CDR3 is TGTGCCAGCAGTTTAAATGGTGGCTACACCTTC.

This clonotype was picked up a small number of times. This chain connects TRBV7-2 to TRBJ2-1; the match to TRBD2 covers 9 bases. Germline V gene data show CDR1 as SGHTA and CDR2 as FQGNSA. The length of the CDR3 is 14 residues. V was clipped by 6 bases and J by 7 bases; unmatched bases: 7. DNA of the CDR3: TGTACCAGCAGTTATAGCGGGGGTGCGAATGAGCAGTTCTTC. Translating it yields CTSSYSGGANEQFF.

This clonotype was seen a few times. The CDR3 region is CASSPRQGGTYEQYF. In DNA, the CDR3 is TGTGCCAGCAGCCCCCGACAGGGTGGAACCTACGAGCAGTACTTC. This chain uses TRBV7-2 with TRBJ2-7; 7 bases agree with TRBD1. V lost 5 bases, J lost 2 bases, and 9 bases stayed unmatched. The CDR3 has 15 residues. Per germline, CDR1 SGHTA and CDR2 FQGNSA.

This clonotype was counted between two and nine times. This rearrangement joins TRBV7-6 to TRBJ2-7, with D uncertain. The CDR3 length is 13 residues. The germline V gene encodes CDR1 SGHVS and CDR2 FNYEAQ. V lost 5 bases, J lost 4 bases, and 12 bases lay in between. The CDR3 protein is CASSANRKYEQYF. CDR3 bases: TGTGCCAGCAGCGCTAACCGAAAATACGAGCAGTACTTC.

The chain combines TRBV6-2 or TRBV6-3 with TRBJ2-7; 8 positions agree with TRBD1. V was clipped by 6 bases and J by 3 bases; unmatched bases: 7. Germline V gene sequence: CDR1 MNHEY, CDR2 SVGEGT. The CDR3 loop spans 14 amino acids. The CDR3 DNA sequence: TGTGCCAGCAGGGGGGGACAGGAGCTCTACGAGCAGTACTTC. It encodes CASRGGQELYEQYF.

Only a few counts were recorded for this clonotype. J is TRBJ2-1 and V is TRBV5-1, with 8 bases matching TRBD2. Germline lookup yields CDR1 SGHRS and CDR2 YFSETQ. V lost 2 bases, J lost 6 bases, and 13 bases stayed unmatched. The CDR3 is made up of 17 amino acids. The CDR3: CASSFAQRTSRGNEQFF. CDR3 in DNA: TGCGCCAGCAGCTTCGCCCAGAGGACTAGCAGAGGCAATGAGCAGTTCTTC.

This clonotype was seen a handful of times. The chain joins TRBV5-1 to TRBJ2-7; D might be TRBD1 (5 bases). V dropped 0 bases and J dropped 0 bases, with 10 bases sitting between them. The germline gives CDR1 SGHRS, CDR2 YFSETQ. The CDR3 runs 15 residues. The CDR3 DNA reads as TGCGCCAGCAGCTTGGGGGCAGGGCCCTCCTACGAGCAGTACTTC. Amino acid sequence: CASSLGAGPSYEQYF.

With respect to this clonotype: It is unclear where the CDR3 begins or ends on the DNA, so no DNA is shown, and the CDR3 is as TCRdb lists it. The gene calls are TRBV21-1 and TRBJ1-5. TRBV21-1 is designated a pseudogene. The CDR3 is made up of 15 amino acids, end residues included. CDR3: CASSKVGWGNQPQHF.

CDR3 sequence: CSVESGGGYEQYF. CDR3 sequence (DNA): TGCAGCGTTGAATCAGGGGGCGGATACGAGCAGTACTTC. The chain is built from TRBV29-1 and TRBJ2-7; 8 bases are shared with TRBD1. The V gene's germline CDR1 is SQVTM and CDR2 ANQGSEA. This CDR3 comprises 13 residues. The junction had 4 bases not matched to a gene; V was cut back by 2 bases and J by 4 bases.

Details on this clonotype: A single base separates this from a much larger clone, so it may be a read error. The chain couples TRBV6-5 to TRBJ2-7; TRBD2 is a possible D gene (7 bases). This CDR3 has 13 amino acids. V was trimmed by 6 bases and J by 4 bases, leaving 13 bases between them. Germline CDR1 and CDR2: MNHEY and SVGAGI. CDR3 sequence: CASRDGGPYEQYF. The CDR3 nucleotides read TGTGCCAGCAGGGACGGGGGGCCGTACGAGCAGTACTTC.

The gene calls are TRBV18 and TRBJ2-3; D gene unclear. In germline, CDR1 is KGHSH, CDR2 LQKENI. This CDR3 is built from 14 residues. V was pared by 8 bases and J by 5 bases, with 17 bases between. The CDR3, as DNA: TGTGCCAGCGTCACCGTTTCAGCCCAAGATACGCAGTATTTT. It encodes CASVTVSAQDTQYF. The whole variable domain, remainder taken from reference TRBV18 and TRBJ2-3, is NAGVMQNPRHLVRRRGQEARLRCSPMKGHSHVYWYRQLPEEGLKFMVYLQKENIIDESGMPKERFSAEFPKEGPSILRIQQVVRGDSAAYFCASVTVSAQDTQYFGPGTRLTVL.

The rearrangement joins TRBV6-5 to TRBJ1-6; perhaps TRBD1 as D (5 bases). The germline V gene encodes CDR1 MNHEY and CDR2 SVGAGI. The CDR3 totals 14 residues. V lost 4 bases to trimming and J lost 6 bases, with 10 bases between them. The CDR3 loop reads CASSLETVNSPLHF. The CDR3 DNA is TGTGCCAGCAGTTTGGAGACAGTTAATTCACCCCTCCACTTT.

Remarks on this clonotype: This may be a read error: a much more frequent sequence differs by one nucleotide. This chain uses TRBV4-1 with TRBJ2-7; TRBD2 matches at 7 bases. The DNA end is a closer match to TRBJ2-4, so the J assignment may be wrong. The CDR3 covers 15 residues. CDR1 MGHRA and CDR2 YSYEKL come from the germline V gene. The CDR3 region is CASAPVVGGGNIQYF. The CDR3 DNA reads TGCGCCAGCGCGCCCGTAGTAGGCGGGGGAAACATTCAGTACTTC.

Only a few counts were recorded for this clonotype. The chain employs TRBV7-2 and TRBJ2-5; possible D gene TRBD1, 6 bases. Germline V CDR1 and CDR2: SGHTA, FQGNSA. V lost 0 bases to trimming and J lost 7 bases, with 18 bases between them. The CDR3 contains 16 residues. CDR3 sequence reads: CASSLALRGGTGTQYF. CDR3 in DNA: TGTGCCAGCAGCTTAGCGCTAAGAGGGGGAACGGGGACCCAGTACTTC.

CDR3 region: CASSPGQGEGTDTQYF. CDR3 bases: TGTGCCAGCAGCCCAGGACAGGGAGAGGGCACAGATACGCAGTATTTT. The chain is built from TRBV4-2 and TRBJ2-3; TRBD1 aligns across 8 bases. CDR1 is LGHNA and CDR2 is YNFKEQ in the germline V gene. This CDR3 has 16 amino acids. V was pared by 4 bases and J by 1 base, with 7 bases of the junction left unmatched.

V gene TRBV7-3 combines with J gene TRBJ2-1; TRBD2 agrees at 7 bases. The germline V gene has CDR1 SGHTA and CDR2 FQGTGA. This CDR3 spans 14 amino acids. Trimming removed 5 bases from V and 7 bases from J; junction bases left unmatched: 8. The CDR3 sequence: CASSPETSLNEQFF. DNA for the CDR3: TGTGCCAGCAGCCCGGAGACTAGCTTAAATGAGCAGTTCTTC. The whole variable domain, remainder taken from reference TRBV7-3 and TRBJ2-1, is GAGVSQTPSNKVTEKGKYVELRCDPISGHTALYWYRQSLGQGPEFLIYFQGTGAADDSGLPNDRFFAVRPEGSVSTLKIQRTERGDSAVYLCASSPETSLNEQFFGPGTRLTVL.

The CDR3 reads CSATSAGAQPQHF. The CDR3 region has the DNA TGCAGTGCTACCTCCGCGGGGGCTCAGCCCCAGCATTTT. The chain is built from TRBV20-1 and TRBJ1-5, with D possibly being TRBD1 (6 bases). The CDR3 has 13 amino acids. CDR1 is DFQATT, CDR2 SNEGSKA, per germline (reference sequence). Trimming removed 4 bases from V and 6 bases from J, with 13 bases in between.

The chain carries TRBV7-9 and TRBJ2-7, with a weak D call TRBD2 (5 bases). CDR1 SEHNR and CDR2 FQNEAQ come from the germline V gene (reference sequence). Trimming stripped 2 bases from V and 2 bases from J, with 10 bases between. This CDR3 is built from 14 residues. The CDR3 sequence: CASSLLAEAYEQYF. DNA for the CDR3: TGTGCCAGCAGCTTACTAGCAGAAGCCTACGAGCAGTACTTC. Complete variable domain (other parts from reference TRBV7-9 and TRBJ2-7): DTGVSQNPRHKITKRGQNVTFRCDPISEHNRLYWYRQTLGQGPEFLTYFQNEAQLEKSRLLSDRFSAERPKGSFSTLEIQRTEQGDSAMYLCASSLLAEAYEQYFGPGTRLTVT.

This clonotype was detected a few times. This chain links TRBV27 with TRBJ2-7, with a weak D call TRBD2 (6 bases). Germline CDR1 and CDR2: MNHEY and SMNVEV (reference sequence). The V end was cut by 5 bases, the J end by 2 bases, with 19 bases between. The CDR3 length is 16 residues. In nucleotides, the CDR3 is TGTGCCAGCAGTCTCAACTCTTTTAGCGGTACCTACGAGCAGTACTTC. This gives the protein CASSLNSFSGTYEQYF.

V is TRBV20-1 and J is TRBJ2-5; unclear D gene. The end of the DNA fits TRBJ2-7 better, so the J call may be wrong. The CDR3 is 12 amino acids. The germline V gene has CDR1 DFQATT and CDR2 SNEGSKA (reference sequence). The CDR3 DNA sequence: TGCAGTGCTAGATATGTTAAGGGCGAGCAGTACTTC. Protein: CSARYVKGEQYF.

This clonotype was observed a few times. The chain is built from TRBV6-5 and TRBJ1-5; no clear D gene. There are 15 residues in the CDR3. Germline assignment: CDR1 MNHEY and CDR2 SVGAGI. Trimming stripped 4 bases from V and 9 bases from J, with 19 bases between. As DNA, the CDR3 is TGTGCCAGCAGTTCGAGGTCGGGGTGGGATGGGCCCCAGCATTTT. It specifies CASSSRSGWDGPQHF.

This clonotype was found a few times. This chain joins TRBV20-1 and TRBJ2-5; TRBD2 aligns across 7 bases. The length of the CDR3 is 16 residues. V shed 0 bases, J shed 4 bases, and the junction held 11 bases outside the gene matches. Per the germline V gene, CDR1 is DFQATT and CDR2 is SNEGSKA (reference sequence). As DNA, the CDR3 is TGCAGTGCTAGAGATATGGGGAAACCGGGGGGAGAGACCCAGTACTTC. This codes for CSARDMGKPGGETQYF.

The rearrangement uses TRBV3-1 and TRBJ2-6, with a tentative D call TRBD1 (5 bases). In germline, CDR1 is LGHDT, CDR2 YNNKEL (reference sequence). Trimming stripped 5 bases from V and 4 bases from J, with 18 bases between. The CDR3 is made up of 17 amino acids. Written as DNA, the CDR3 is TGTGCCAGCAGCTTCTGGGGCAGGGTAGGAGGGGCCAACGTCCTGACTTTC. The encoded protein is CASSFWGRVGGANVLTF.

In regard to this clonotype: Compared with germline, one end of the junction differs, possibly owing to a read error. The chain employs TRBV7-3 and TRBJ2-3; D may match TRBD1 or TRBD2 (5 bases each). Germline CDR1 SGHTA, CDR2 FQGTGA. The CDR3 sequence is 14 residues long. The DNA of the CDR3 is TGTGCCGGCAGCTTATTGGGGGACACAGATACGCAGTATTTT. It codes for CAGSLLGDTDTQYF.